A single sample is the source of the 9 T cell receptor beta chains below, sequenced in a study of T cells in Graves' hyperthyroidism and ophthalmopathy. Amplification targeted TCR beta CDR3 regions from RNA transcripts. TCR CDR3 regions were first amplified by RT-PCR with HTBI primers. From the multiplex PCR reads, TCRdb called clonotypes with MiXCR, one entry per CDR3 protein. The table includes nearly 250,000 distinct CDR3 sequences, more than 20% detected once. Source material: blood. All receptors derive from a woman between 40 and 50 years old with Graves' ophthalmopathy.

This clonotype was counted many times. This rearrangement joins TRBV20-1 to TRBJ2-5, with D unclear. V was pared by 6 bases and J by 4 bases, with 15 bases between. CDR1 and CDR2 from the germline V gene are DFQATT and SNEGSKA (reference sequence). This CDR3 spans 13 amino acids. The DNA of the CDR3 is TGCAGTGCGACAACCCCCCTCGGAGAGACCCAGTACTTC. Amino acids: CSATTPLGETQYF.

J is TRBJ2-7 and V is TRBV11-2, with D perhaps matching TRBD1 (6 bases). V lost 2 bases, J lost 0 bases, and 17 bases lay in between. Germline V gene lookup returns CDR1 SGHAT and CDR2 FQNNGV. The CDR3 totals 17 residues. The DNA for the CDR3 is TGTGCCAGCAGCTTACTAGACAGGTGGCACTACTCCTACGAGCAGTACTTC. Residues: CASSLLDRWHYSYEQYF.

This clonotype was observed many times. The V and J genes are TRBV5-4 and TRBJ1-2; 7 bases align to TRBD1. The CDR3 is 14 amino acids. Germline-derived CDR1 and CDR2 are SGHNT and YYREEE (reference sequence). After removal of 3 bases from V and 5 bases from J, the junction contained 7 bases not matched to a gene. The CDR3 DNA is TGTGCCAGCAGCTCAGAGACAGGGTGGTATGGCTACACCTTC. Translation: CASSSETGWYGYTF.

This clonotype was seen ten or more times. The CDR3 protein is CATSRDPPGKYEQYF. The CDR3 region has the DNA TGTGCCACCAGCAGAGATCCCCCGGGAAAGTACGAGCAGTACTTC. The chain links TRBV15 to TRBJ2-7; D perhaps matches TRBD2 (5 bases). The V end lost 0 bases, the J end lost 4 bases, and 13 bases lay between the germline ends. Germline V gene lookup returns CDR1 LNHNV and CDR2 YYDKDF (reference sequence). The CDR3 has 15 residues.

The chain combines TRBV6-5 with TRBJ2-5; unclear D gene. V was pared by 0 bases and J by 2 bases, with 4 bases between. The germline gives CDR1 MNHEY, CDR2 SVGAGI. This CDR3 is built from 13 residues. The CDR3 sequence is CASSYSTQETQYF. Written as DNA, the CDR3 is TGTGCCAGCAGTTACTCGACACAAGAGACCCAGTACTTC.

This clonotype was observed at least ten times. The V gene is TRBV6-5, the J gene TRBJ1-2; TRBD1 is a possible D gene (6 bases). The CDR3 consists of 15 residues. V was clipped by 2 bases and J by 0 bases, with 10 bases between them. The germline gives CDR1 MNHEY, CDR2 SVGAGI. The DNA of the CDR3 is TGTGCCAGCAGTTACGGGGCAGGGGCTAACTATGGCTACACCTTC. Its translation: CASSYGAGANYGYTF.

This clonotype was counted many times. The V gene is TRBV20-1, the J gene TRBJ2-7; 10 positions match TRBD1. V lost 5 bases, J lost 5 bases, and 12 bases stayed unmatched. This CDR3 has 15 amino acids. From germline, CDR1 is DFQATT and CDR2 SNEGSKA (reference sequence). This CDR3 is CSACPNWGQGNEQYF. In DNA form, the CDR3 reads TGCAGTGCTTGCCCAAATTGGGGACAGGGGAACGAGCAGTACTTC.

CDR3 sequence (DNA): TGTGCCAGCAGCTTATTACAGGGATACACTGAAGCTTTCTTT. It translates to CASSLLQGYTEAFF. V gene TRBV7-2 combines with J gene TRBJ1-1; D is possibly TRBD1 (6 bases). V lost 2 bases to trimming and J lost 3 bases, with 10 bases between them. Germline CDR1 and CDR2: SGHTA and FQGNSA. The CDR3 runs 14 residues. The variable domain in full, completed from reference TRBV7-2 and TRBJ1-1, reads GAGVSQSPSNKVTEKGKDVELRCDPISGHTALYWYRQSLGQGLEFLIYFQGNSAPDKSGLPSDRFSAERTGGSVSTLTIQRTQQEDSAVYLCASSLLQGYTEAFFGQGTRLTVV.

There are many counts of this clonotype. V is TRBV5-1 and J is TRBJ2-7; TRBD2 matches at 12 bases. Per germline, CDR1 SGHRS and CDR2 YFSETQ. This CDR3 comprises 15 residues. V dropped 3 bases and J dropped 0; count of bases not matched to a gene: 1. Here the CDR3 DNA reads TGCGCCAGCAGCTCACTAGCGGGAGGCTCCTACGAGCAGTACTTC. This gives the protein CASSSLAGGSYEQYF.